These T cell receptor beta chains were read from a single sample in a study of cytomegalovirus exposure and HLA in healthy donors. Profiled with immunoSEQ multiplex PCR; TCRdb holds only in-frame clones, not every one. This sample yields a few hundred thousand clones, of which around nine tenths are seen a single time; 1% to 1.2% belongs to the top ten. The sample taken for sequencing was PBMCs. The receptors originated from a woman in her late teens or twenties in good health and CMV-seronegative. The CDR3 runs from the conserved cysteine through the conserved F or W. The D gene is left open where the match is weak. The size field is filled for only some rows; it gives once, few, many or a size class.

TRBV7-6	TRBJ1-4	NA	NA	CASSYRLGYEKLFF	TGTGCCAGCAGCTACAGGCTTGGCTACGAAAAACTGTTTTTT
TRBV5-1	TRBJ1-2	NA	NA	CASSLAPPGSDGYTF	TGCGCCAGCAGCTTAGCCCCCCCGGGTAGCGATGGCTACACCTTC
TRBV5-1	TRBJ2-3	NA	TRBD1	CASSLNRGDTQYF	TGCGCCAGCAGCTTGAACAGGGGGGATACGCAGTATTTT
TRBV12-5	TRBJ1-2	NA	NA	CASGEMGYTF	TGTGCTAGTGGGGAGATGGGCTACACCTTC
TRBV5-1	TRBJ2-1	NA	TRBD2	CASRLAGLENNEQFF	TGCGCCAGTCGGCTAGCGGGATTAGAAAACAATGAGCAGTTCTTC
TRBV5-1	TRBJ1-1	once	NA	CASSWSREVTVTEAFF	TGCGCCAGCAGCTGGTCACGAGAGGTAACGGTGACTGAAGCTTTCTTT
TRBV19	TRBJ1-2	NA	NA	CASSIVDRFYGYTF	TGTGCCAGTAGTATAGTCGACAGGTTCTATGGCTACACCTTC
TRBV30	TRBJ2-7	NA	TRBD2	CAADISSGRYEQYF	TGTGCCGCGGACATCAGCAGCGGGAGATACGAGCAGTACTTC
TRBV6-6	TRBJ2-7	NA	TRBD1	CASSLGTGSYEQYF	TGTGCCAGCAGCCTTGGGACAGGGAGTTACGAGCAGTACTTC
TRBV6-5	TRBJ2-7	NA	TRBD2	CASNAGLVLGEQYF	TGTGCCAGCAACGCGGGACTAGTGTTAGGCGAGCAGTACTTC
TRBV5-5	TRBJ2-7	NA	TRBD2	CASSLSSGDEQYF	TGTGCCAGCAGCTTGTCTAGCGGTGACGAGCAGTACTTC
TRBV5-1	TRBJ1-1	NA	NA	CASRLEGERIAEAFF	TGCGCCAGCAGATTAGAGGGGGAGAGAATCGCTGAAGCTTTCTTT
TRBV5-1	TRBJ2-1	NA	NA	CASSLASPYNEQFF	TGCGCCAGCAGCTTGGCTAGCCCCTACAATGAGCAGTTCTTC
TRBV9	TRBJ2-7	NA	TRBD2	CASSGGPQREGLHEQYF	TGTGCCAGCAGCGGCGGCCCCCAGCGGGAGGGCCTTCACGAGCAGTACTTC
TRBV6-6	TRBJ1-1	NA	NA	CASSVTGGSVTEAFF	TGTGCCAGCAGCGTGACGGGGGGTTCAGTCACTGAAGCTTTCTTT
TRBV5-1	TRBJ1-4	NA	TRBD1	CASSLGGGTNEKLFF	TGCGCCAGCAGCTTGGGAGGGGGCACTAATGAAAAACTGTTTTTT
TRBV7-8	TRBJ1-5	NA	TRBD1	CASSRNGQDNQPQHF	TGTGCCAGCAGCCGAAATGGACAGGACAATCAGCCCCAGCATTTT
TRBV27	TRBJ1-5	once	TRBD1	CASSPDRAYQPQHF	TGTGCCAGCAGTCCCGACAGGGCCTATCAGCCCCAGCATTTT
TRBV18	TRBJ1-5	NA	NA	CASSPVTVAQPQHF	TGTGCCAGCTCACCTGTGACAGTGGCTCAGCCCCAGCATTTT
TRBV30	TRBJ1-2	few	NA	CAWRPGRGGYTF	TGTGCCTGGAGACCCGGGAGGGGAGGCTACACCTTC
TRBV9	TRBJ2-7	NA	TRBD1	CASSVAGQSYEQYF	TGTGCCAGCAGCGTAGCGGGACAGAGCTACGAGCAGTACTTC
TRBV30	TRBJ2-7	NA	NA	CAWTPRSNLIYEQYF	TGTGCCTGGACCCCCAGGTCGAACCTTATCTACGAGCAGTACTTC
TRBV27	TRBJ1-2	NA	NA	CASSSGGYGYTF	TGTGCCAGCAGTTCTGGGGGGTATGGCTACACCTTC
TRBV9	TRBJ1-4	NA	NA	CASSVSATNEKLFF	TGTGCCAGCAGCGTCTCCGCAACTAATGAAAAACTGTTTTTT
TRBV6-5	TRBJ1-3	many	NA	CASSYGGLGNTIYF	TGTGCCAGCAGTTACGGAGGGCTTGGAAACACCATATATTTT
TRBV27	TRBJ2-1	NA	NA	CASSYRGNFGGNEQFF	TGTGCCAGCAGTTATCGCGGGAACTTTGGTGGCAATGAGCAGTTCTTC
TRBV19	TRBJ2-7	NA	TRBD1	CASTARGQGAYEQYF	TGTGCCAGTACCGCGCGGGGACAGGGCGCCTACGAGCAGTACTTC
TRBV28	TRBJ2-3	NA	NA	CASSSLGTAASTDTQYF	TGTGCCAGCAGTTCACTCGGGACTGCCGCTAGCACAGATACGCAGTATTTT
TRBV29-1	TRBJ2-2	NA	NA	CSVAQAASNTGELFF	TGCAGCGTTGCGCAGGCCGCTTCGAACACCGGGGAGCTGTTTTTT
TRBV29-1	TRBJ1-4	NA	NA	CSVQGQVSATNEKLFF	TGCAGCGTTCAGGGGCAGGTATCTGCAACTAATGAAAAACTGTTTTTT
TRBV11-2	TRBJ2-1	NA	TRBD2	CASSSPWRASGGNEQFF	TGTGCCAGCAGCTCTCCTTGGAGGGCTAGCGGGGGTAATGAGCAGTTCTTC
TRBV30	TRBJ1-1	NA	NA	CAWSGGVEAFF	TGTGCCTGGAGTGGGGGGGTAGAAGCTTTCTTT
TRBV5-1	TRBJ1-1	NA	NA	CASSLVRNTEAFF	TGCGCCAGCAGCTTGGTTCGGAACACTGAAGCTTTCTTT
TRBV6-1	TRBJ2-7	NA	TRBD1	CASSEALGQGNEQYF	TGTGCCAGCAGTGAAGCGCTGGGACAGGGGAACGAGCAGTACTTC
TRBV2	TRBJ2-7	NA	NA	CASSPDFTREQYF	TGTGCCAGCAGTCCGGACTTCACCCGCGAGCAGTACTTC
TRBV19	TRBJ2-5	NA	NA	CASRRVGSQETQYF	TGTGCCAGTAGGAGAGTGGGCAGCCAAGAGACCCAGTACTTC
TRBV19	TRBJ2-1	once	NA	CASIRLPGEQFF	TGTGCCAGTATACGCCTCCCGGGTGAGCAGTTCTTC
TRBV5-1	TRBJ1-1	NA	TRBD1	CASSYGAGTGNTEAFF	TGCGCCAGCAGCTATGGCGCCGGGACAGGGAACACTGAAGCTTTCTTT
TRBV19	TRBJ1-5	NA	NA	CASSAGQSRNQPQHF	TGTGCCAGTAGTGCTGGACAGTCAAGGAATCAGCCCCAGCATTTT
TRBV19	TRBJ2-7	once	TRBD2	CASIAGGPGEQYF	TGTGCCAGCATAGCGGGAGGACCTGGGGAGCAGTACTTC
TRBV18	TRBJ1-4	once	NA	CASSPLGPPDEKLFF	TGTGCCAGCTCACCACTGGGGCCACCAGATGAAAAACTGTTTTTT
TRBV27	TRBJ1-1	NA	NA	CASSLSTIQGRRAFF	TGTGCCAGCAGTTTATCGACTATACAGGGAAGGAGAGCTTTCTTT
TRBV7-6	TRBJ1-5	NA	NA	CASSLAAAGNQPQHF	TGTGCCAGCAGCTTAGCAGCGGCAGGCAATCAGCCCCAGCATTTT